This passage covers 10 T cell receptor beta chains from one sample sequenced in a study of regulatory T cells in long-lasting Graves disease. TCR beta libraries were built with iRepertoire HTBI primers and Arm-PCR of CDR3 regions. From the multiplex PCR reads, TCRdb called clonotypes with MiXCR, one entry per CDR3 protein. The sample records about 470,000 distinct CDR3 sequences, approximately 21% being singletons. Time point: persistent/refractory GD, antithyroid drugs over 5 years with positive TRAb. From RNA extracted from PBMCs, the TCR library was made. The input for sequencing was peripheral blood mononuclear cells (PBMCs), taken when the disease was refractory, from a patient treated with antithyroid drugs. The receptors derive from a female donor with Graves disease.

This chain uses TRBV20-1 with TRBJ2-3; D is undetermined. V was shortened by 0 bases and J by 1 base, with 14 bases between the two germline ends. Looked up from germline, CDR1 is DFQATT and CDR2 is SNEGSKA (reference sequence). CDR3 size: 16 residues. The CDR3 DNA follows: TGCAGTGCTAGAGATCCCTTAACTTACGGCACAGATACGCAGTATTTT. It translates to CSARDPLTYGTDTQYF.

This clonotype was recorded many times. This chain links TRBV19 with TRBJ1-2; D is unresolved. The CDR3 contains 15 residues. V was cut by 2 bases and J by 2 bases, with 12 bases left in between. Germline lookup yields CDR1 LNHDA and CDR2 SQIVND (reference sequence). The CDR3 spells CASSISATENYGYTF. DNA of the CDR3: TGTGCCAGTAGTATATCCGCCACAGAGAACTATGGCTACACCTTC.

This rearrangement joins TRBV5-1 to TRBJ2-2, with D uncertain. CDR1 is SGHRS and CDR2 is YFSETQ in the germline V gene. V dropped 4 bases and J dropped 6 bases, with 19 bases sitting between them. CDR3 length: 16 amino acids. The CDR3 loop is CASSPLVSGQAGELFF. The CDR3 coding sequence is TGCGCCAGCAGCCCTCTAGTGTCAGGTCAGGCCGGGGAGCTGTTTTTT.

This clonotype was counted many times. The chain carries TRBV28 and TRBJ2-7, with D possibly matching TRBD1 (6 bases). Trimming removed 1 base at V and 3 bases at J, with 13 bases between. Germline V lookup: CDR1 MDHEN, CDR2 SYDVKM. This CDR3 has 15 amino acids. The CDR3 DNA reads TGTGCCAGCAGTTTATTCGCGACAGGCGGCTACGAGCAGTACTTC. It is translated as CASSLFATGGYEQYF. The full variable domain, its missing parts supplied by reference TRBV28 and TRBJ2-7, is DVKVTQSSRYLVKRTGEKVFLECVQDMDHENMFWYRQDPGLGLRLIYFSYDVKMKEKGDIPEGYSVSREKKERFSLILESASTNQTSMYLCASSLFATGGYEQYFGPGTRLTVT.

Concerning this clonotype: Since a much larger clone is just one base distant, this may be a read error. The chain combines TRBV28 with TRBJ1-2; TRBD1 is a possible D gene (5 bases). Germline loops: CDR1 MDHEN, CDR2 SYDVKM. CDR3 length: 14 residues. The CDR3 coding sequence is TGTGTCAGCAGTGTCTTTATGGTGGCTATGGGGCACACCTTC. Translating it yields CVSSVFMVAMGHTF.

This clonotype was detected ten times or more. The gene calls are TRBV28 and TRBJ1-1, with 8 bases matching TRBD1. CDR1 MDHEN and CDR2 SYDVKM come from the germline V gene. This CDR3 spans 14 amino acids. The junction had 7 bases not matched to a gene; V was cut back by 6 bases and J by 4 bases. DNA of the CDR3: TGTGCCAGCAGGGGACTCAGGGGGCCCACTGAAGCTTTCTTT. Amino acid sequence: CASRGLRGPTEAFF.

This clonotype was counted a few times. The chain recombines TRBV19 with TRBJ2-3; the match to TRBD2 covers 12 bases. V dropped 3 bases and J dropped 2; count of bases not matched to a gene: 3. The CDR3 consists of 16 residues. From germline, CDR1 is LNHDA and CDR2 SQIVND (reference sequence). CDR3 loop: CASSIWTSGDTDTQYF. The CDR3 region has the DNA TGTGCCAGTAGTATTTGGACTAGCGGGGACACAGATACGCAGTATTTT.

This clonotype was picked up many times. The rearrangement uses TRBV7-2 and TRBJ2-6, with D possibly matching TRBD1 (6 bases). Between the trimmed V and J ends, which lost 3 bases and 2 bases, there was a span of 14 bases. CDR3 length equals 17 residues. Germline V CDR1 and CDR2: SGHTA, FQGNSA. The CDR3 nucleotides read TGTGCCAGCAGCTTGGGCAGGGGCCTAGCTGGGGCCAACGTCCTGACTTTC. This translates into CASSLGRGLAGANVLTF.

This clonotype appeared many times. J is TRBJ1-2 and V is TRBV6-2 or TRBV6-3, with 12 bases lining up with TRBD1. The CDR3 is made up of 15 amino acids. Germline CDR1 reads MNHEY; CDR2 reads SVGEGT. Trimming cost V 6 bases and J 8 bases; bases outside gene matches: 10. The CDR3 region is CASSDPGTGGDGYTF. CDR3 in DNA: TGTGCCAGCAGCGACCCCGGGACAGGGGGCGACGGCTACACCTTC.

V and J are TRBV18 and TRBJ2-2; D remains unclear. The CDR3 has 12 residues. V dropped 3 bases and J dropped 5 bases, with 4 bases sitting between them. Germline V gene sequence: CDR1 KGHSH, CDR2 LQKENI. The CDR3 nucleotides are TGTGCCAGCTCACCTATAACCGGGGAGCTGTTTTTT. Amino acid sequence: CASSPITGELFF.